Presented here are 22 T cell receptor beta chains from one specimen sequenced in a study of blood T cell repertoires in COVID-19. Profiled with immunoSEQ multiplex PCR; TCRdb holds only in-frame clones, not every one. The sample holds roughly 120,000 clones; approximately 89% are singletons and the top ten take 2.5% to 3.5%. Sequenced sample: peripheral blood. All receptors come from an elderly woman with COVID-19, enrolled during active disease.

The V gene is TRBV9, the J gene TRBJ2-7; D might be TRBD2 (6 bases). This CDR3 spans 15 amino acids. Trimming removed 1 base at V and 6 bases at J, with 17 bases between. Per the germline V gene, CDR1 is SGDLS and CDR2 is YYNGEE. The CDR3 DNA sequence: TGTGCCAGCAGCGTACGGACCGATGACGGGGGCGAGCAGTACTTC. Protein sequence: CASSVRTDDGGEQYF.

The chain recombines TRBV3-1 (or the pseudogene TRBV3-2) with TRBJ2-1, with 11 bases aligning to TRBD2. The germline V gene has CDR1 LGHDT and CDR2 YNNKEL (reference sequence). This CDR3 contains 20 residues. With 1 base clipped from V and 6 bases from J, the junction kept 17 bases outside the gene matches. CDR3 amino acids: CASSQGLVRLAGGPGNEQFF. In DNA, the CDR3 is TGTGCCAGCAGCCAAGGGCTGGTAAGGCTAGCGGGAGGACCGGGCAATGAGCAGTTCTTC.

The DNA of the CDR3 is TGCGCCAGCAGTCTTGATATCGGGGGTCCCGCTACAGATACGCAGTATTTT. It translates to CASSLDIGGPATDTQYF. V is TRBV5-1 and J is TRBJ2-3; weak D call: TRBD2 (6 bases). The germline V and J ends were trimmed by 5 bases and 3 bases, with 22 bases remaining between them. Germline V CDR1 and CDR2: SGHRS, YFSETQ. The CDR3 spans 17 residues.

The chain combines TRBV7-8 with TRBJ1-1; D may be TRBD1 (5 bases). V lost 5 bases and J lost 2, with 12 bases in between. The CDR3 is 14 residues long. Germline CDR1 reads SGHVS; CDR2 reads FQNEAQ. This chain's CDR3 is CASSRSRANTEAFF. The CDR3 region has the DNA TGTGCCAGCAGCAGGAGCAGGGCAAACACTGAAGCTTTCTTT.

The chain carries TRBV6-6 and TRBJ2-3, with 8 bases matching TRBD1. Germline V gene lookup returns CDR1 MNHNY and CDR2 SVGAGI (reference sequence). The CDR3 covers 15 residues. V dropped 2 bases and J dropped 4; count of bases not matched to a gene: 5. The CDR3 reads CASSYPGQGADTQYF. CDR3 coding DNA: TGTGCCAGCAGTTACCCCGGACAGGGAGCAGATACGCAGTATTTT.

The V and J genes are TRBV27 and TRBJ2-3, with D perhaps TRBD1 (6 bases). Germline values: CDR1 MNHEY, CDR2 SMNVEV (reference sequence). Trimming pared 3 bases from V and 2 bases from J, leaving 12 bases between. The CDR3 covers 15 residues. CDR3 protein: CASSFGGITTDTQYF. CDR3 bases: TGTGCCAGCAGTTTTGGGGGCATTACCACAGATACGCAGTATTTT.

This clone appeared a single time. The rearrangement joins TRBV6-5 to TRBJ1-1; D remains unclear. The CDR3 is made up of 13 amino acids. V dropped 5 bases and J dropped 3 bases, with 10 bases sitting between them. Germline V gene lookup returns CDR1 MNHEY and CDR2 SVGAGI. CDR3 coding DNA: TGTGCCAGCAGTCACCTACCGGACACTGAAGCTTTCTTT. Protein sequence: CASSHLPDTEAFF.

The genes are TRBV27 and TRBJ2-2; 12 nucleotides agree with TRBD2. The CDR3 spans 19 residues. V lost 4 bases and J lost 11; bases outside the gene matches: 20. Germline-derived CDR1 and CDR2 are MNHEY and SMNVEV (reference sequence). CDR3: CASSSDKLAGGLYQFELFF. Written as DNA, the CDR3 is TGTGCCAGCAGTTCCGACAAACTAGCGGGAGGTTTGTATCAGTTCGAGCTGTTTTTT.

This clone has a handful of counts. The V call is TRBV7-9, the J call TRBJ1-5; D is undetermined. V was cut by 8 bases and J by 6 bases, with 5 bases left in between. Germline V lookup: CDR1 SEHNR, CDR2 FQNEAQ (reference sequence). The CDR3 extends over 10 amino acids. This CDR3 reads CASVLQPQHF. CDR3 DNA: TGTGCCAGCGTCCTTCAGCCCCAGCATTTT. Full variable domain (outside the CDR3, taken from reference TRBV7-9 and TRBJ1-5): DTGVSQNPRHKITKRGQNVTFRCDPISEHNRLYWYRQTLGQGPEFLTYFQNEAQLEKSRLLSDRFSAERPKGSFSTLEIQRTEQGDSAMYLCASVLQPQHFGDGTRLSIL.

The CDR3 nucleotides read TGTGCCAGCAAAGCGGACAGAATGACCTACGAGCAGTACTTC. It encodes CASKADRMTYEQYF. The chain employs TRBV2 and TRBJ2-7, with D tentatively TRBD1 (6 bases). The CDR3 has 14 amino acids. Trimming stripped 7 bases from V and 2 bases from J, with 15 bases between. Germline values: CDR1 SNHLY, CDR2 FYNNEI.

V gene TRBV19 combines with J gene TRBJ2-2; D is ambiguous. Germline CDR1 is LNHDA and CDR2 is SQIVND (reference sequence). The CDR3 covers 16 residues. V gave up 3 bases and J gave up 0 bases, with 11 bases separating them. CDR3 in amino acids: CASSMAPPPNTGELFF. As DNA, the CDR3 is TGTGCCAGTAGTATGGCCCCTCCGCCGAACACCGGGGAGCTGTTTTTT.

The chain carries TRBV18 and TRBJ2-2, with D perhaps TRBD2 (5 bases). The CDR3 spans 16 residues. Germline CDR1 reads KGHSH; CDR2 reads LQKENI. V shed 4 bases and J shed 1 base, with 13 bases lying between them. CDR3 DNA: TGTGCCAGCTCACGTGGTACGGGAAAGAACACCGGGGAGCTGTTTTTT. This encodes CASSRGTGKNTGELFF.

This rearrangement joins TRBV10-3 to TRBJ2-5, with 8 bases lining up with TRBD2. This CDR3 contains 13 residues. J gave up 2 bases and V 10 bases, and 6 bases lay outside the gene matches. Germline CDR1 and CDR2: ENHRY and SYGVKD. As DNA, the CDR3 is TGTGCCACCGAGGCGGGAGGTCAAGAGACCCAGTACTTC. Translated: CATEAGGQETQYF.

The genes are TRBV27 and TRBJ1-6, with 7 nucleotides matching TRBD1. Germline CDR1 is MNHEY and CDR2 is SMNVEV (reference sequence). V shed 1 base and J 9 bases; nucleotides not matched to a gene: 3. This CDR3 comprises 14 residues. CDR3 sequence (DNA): TGTGCCAGCAGTTTATTGGCAGGGGGTTCACCCCTCCACTTT. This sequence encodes CASSLLAGGSPLHF.

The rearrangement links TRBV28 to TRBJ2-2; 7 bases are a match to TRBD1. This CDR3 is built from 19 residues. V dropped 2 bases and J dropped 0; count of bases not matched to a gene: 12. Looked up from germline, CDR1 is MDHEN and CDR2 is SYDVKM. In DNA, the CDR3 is TGTGCCAGCAGTTTAGGAATAACGAAGGGACAGACGAACACCGGGGAGCTGTTTTTT. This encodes CASSLGITKGQTNTGELFF.

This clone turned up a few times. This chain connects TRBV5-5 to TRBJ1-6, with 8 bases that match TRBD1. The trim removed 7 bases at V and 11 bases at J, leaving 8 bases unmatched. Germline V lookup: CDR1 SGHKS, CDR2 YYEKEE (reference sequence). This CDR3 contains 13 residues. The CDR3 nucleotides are TGTGCCAGCCTTGGACAGGGAACGACACCCCTCCACTTT. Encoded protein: CASLGQGTTPLHF.

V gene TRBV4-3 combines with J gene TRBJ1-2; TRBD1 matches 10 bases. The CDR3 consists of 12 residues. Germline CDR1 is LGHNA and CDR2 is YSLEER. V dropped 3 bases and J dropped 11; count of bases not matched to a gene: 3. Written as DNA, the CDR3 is TGCGCCAGCAGCCATCCGGGACAGGGGTACACCTTC. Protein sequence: CASSHPGQGYTF.

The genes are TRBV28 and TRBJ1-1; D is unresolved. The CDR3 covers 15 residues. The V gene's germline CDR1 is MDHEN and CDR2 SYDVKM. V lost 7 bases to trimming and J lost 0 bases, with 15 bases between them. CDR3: CASTSGSLLNTEAFF. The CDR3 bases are TGTGCCAGCACCTCGGGGTCACTGTTGAACACTGAAGCTTTCTTT.

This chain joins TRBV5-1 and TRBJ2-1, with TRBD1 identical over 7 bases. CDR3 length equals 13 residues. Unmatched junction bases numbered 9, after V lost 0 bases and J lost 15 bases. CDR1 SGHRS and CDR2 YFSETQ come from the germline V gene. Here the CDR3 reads CASSLEGSQGVFF. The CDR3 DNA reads TGCGCCAGCAGCTTGGAGGGGTCGCAGGGGGTGTTCTTC.

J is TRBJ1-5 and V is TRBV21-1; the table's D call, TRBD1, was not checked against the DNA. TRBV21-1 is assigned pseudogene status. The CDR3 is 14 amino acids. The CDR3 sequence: CASRDRVSFQPQHF. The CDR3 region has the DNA TGTGCCAGCAGGGACAGGGTGTCCTTCCAGCCCCAGCATTTT.

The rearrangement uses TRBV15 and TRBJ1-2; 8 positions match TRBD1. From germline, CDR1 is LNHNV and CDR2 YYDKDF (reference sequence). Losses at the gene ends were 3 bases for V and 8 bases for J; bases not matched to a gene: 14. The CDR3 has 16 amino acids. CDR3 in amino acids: CATSSAARGRREGYTF. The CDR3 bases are TGTGCCACCAGCAGTGCTGCCAGGGGGCGCAGAGAGGGCTACACCTTC.

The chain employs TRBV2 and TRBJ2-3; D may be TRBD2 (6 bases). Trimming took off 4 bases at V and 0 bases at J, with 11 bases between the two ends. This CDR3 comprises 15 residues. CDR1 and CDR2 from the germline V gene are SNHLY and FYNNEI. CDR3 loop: CASSVWSGSTDTQYF. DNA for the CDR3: TGTGCCAGCAGTGTGTGGAGCGGGAGCACAGATACGCAGTATTTT.